A selection of T cell receptor beta chains follows, all from one sample in a study of CD8 T cells in ankylosing spondylitis. In TCRdb, the 5' RACE reads were re-called with MiXCR into one record per CDR3 protein. The sample shows about 300,000 distinct CDR3 sequences, approximately 10% of them seen only once. Sequenced sample: blood, either unsorted or a sorted T cell fraction (not recorded which). Every receptor here comes from a female donor with ankylosing spondylitis or in good health (not recorded which). CDR3s include the opening cysteine and the closing phenylalanine or tryptophan. Fields, in order: V gene, D gene, clone size, J gene, CDR3 protein, CDR3 DNA. The D gene is left open where the match is weak. Not every row has a clone size; where given, it reads once, few, many or a size class.

V gene: TRBV12-3/TRBV12-4; D gene: .; clone size: few; J gene: TRBJ2-2; CDR3 protein: CASNRRDGNTGELFF; CDR3 DNA: TGTGCCAGCAACCGCCGGGACGGCAACACCGGGGAGCTGTTTTTT
V gene: TRBV4-2; D gene: .; clone size: .; J gene: TRBJ2-1; CDR3 protein: CASSGGGPWGEQFF; CDR3 DNA: TGTGCCAGCAGCGGAGGAGGACCCTGGGGGGAGCAGTTCTTC
V gene: TRBV7-2; D gene: .; clone size: .; J gene: TRBJ1-4; CDR3 protein: CASSLRGIPEKLFF; CDR3 DNA: TGTGCCAGCAGCCTGAGGGGGATCCCTGAAAAACTGTTTTTT
V gene: TRBV20-1; D gene: TRBD1; clone size: many; J gene: TRBJ1-2; CDR3 protein: CSAATEDRGSGYTF; CDR3 DNA: TGCAGTGCTGCCACGGAGGACAGGGGTAGTGGCTACACCTTC
V gene: TRBV7-8; D gene: .; clone size: .; J gene: TRBJ1-3; CDR3 protein: CASSLAPDIGSGNTIYF; CDR3 DNA: TGTGCCAGCAGCTTAGCGCCGGACATCGGGTCCGGAAACACCATATATTTT
V gene: TRBV21-1; D gene: .; clone size: few; J gene: TRBJ1-4; CDR3 protein: CASSKAAPVEKLFF; CDR3 DNA: TGTGCCAGCAGCAAAGCGGCTCCCGTCGAAAAACTGTTTTTT
V gene: TRBV25-1; D gene: .; clone size: many; J gene: TRBJ1-2; CDR3 protein: CASAPGGDYGYTF; CDR3 DNA: TGTGCCAGCGCCCCTGGGGGGGACTATGGCTACACCTTC
V gene: TRBV7-2; D gene: TRBD1; clone size: few; J gene: TRBJ1-1; CDR3 protein: CASSPLTGGLTEAFF; CDR3 DNA: TGTGCCAGCAGCCCGCTGACAGGGGGCCTCACTGAAGCTTTCTTT
V gene: TRBV12-3/TRBV12-4; D gene: TRBD1; clone size: once; J gene: TRBJ1-5; CDR3 protein: CSSSPTGGAPDQPQHF; CDR3 DNA: TGTTCCAGCAGTCCCACAGGGGGCGCGCCCGATCAGCCCCAGCATTTT
V gene: TRBV30; D gene: .; clone size: .; J gene: TRBJ2-3; CDR3 protein: CAWSVGGMTDTQYF; CDR3 DNA: TGTGCCTGGAGTGTAGGAGGGATGACAGATACGCAGTATTTT
V gene: TRBV27; D gene: .; clone size: .; J gene: TRBJ1-1; CDR3 protein: CASSRGTEAFF; CDR3 DNA: TGTGCCAGCAGTCGGGGCACTGAAGCTTTCTTT
V gene: TRBV20-1; D gene: .; clone size: .; J gene: TRBJ1-2; CDR3 protein: CSASEITDSSSYGYTF; CDR3 DNA: TGCAGTGCTTCAGAGATAACGGACAGCTCCAGCTATGGCTACACCTTC
V gene: TRBV2; D gene: .; clone size: many; J gene: TRBJ1-5; CDR3 protein: CASSAQGLSQPQHF; CDR3 DNA: TGTGCCAGCAGTGCCCAGGGGCTCAGTCAGCCCCAGCATTTT
V gene: TRBV12-3/TRBV12-4; D gene: TRBD2; clone size: few; J gene: TRBJ2-3; CDR3 protein: CASSRRLAGTHGDTQYF; CDR3 DNA: TGTGCCAGCAGTAGACGACTAGCGGGAACCCATGGGGATACGCAGTATTTT
V gene: TRBV7-9; D gene: .; clone size: few; J gene: TRBJ1-2; CDR3 protein: CASSPRVVFDYGYTF; CDR3 DNA: TGTGCCAGCAGCCCCCGGGTAGTTTTCGACTATGGCTACACCTTC
V gene: TRBV6-1; D gene: .; clone size: few; J gene: TRBJ2-5; CDR3 protein: CASSAGTSDAETQYF; CDR3 DNA: TGTGCCAGCAGTGCCGGGACATCCGATGCGGAGACCCAGTACTTC
V gene: TRBV18; D gene: TRBD2; clone size: .; J gene: TRBJ2-7; CDR3 protein: CASSPLGSSGFYYEQYF; CDR3 DNA: TGTGCCAGCTCACCATTAGGTTCTAGCGGATTCTACTACGAGCAGTACTTC
V gene: TRBV29-1; D gene: .; clone size: few; J gene: TRBJ2-7; CDR3 protein: CSVEEGVHEQYF; CDR3 DNA: TGCAGCGTCGAAGAGGGGGTCCACGAGCAGTACTTC
V gene: TRBV10-3; D gene: TRBD2; clone size: .; J gene: TRBJ2-1; CDR3 protein: CAISLAGASGGGVWNEQFF; CDR3 DNA: TGTGCCATCAGTTTAGCGGGGGCCTCTGGCGGGGGCGTGTGGAATGAGCAGTTCTTC
V gene: TRBV5-1; D gene: TRBD1; clone size: many; J gene: TRBJ2-6; CDR3 protein: CASSLTFRTGGISGANVLTF; CDR3 DNA: TGCGCCAGCAGCTTGACATTTCGAACAGGGGGTATCTCTGGGGCCAACGTCCTGACTTTC
V gene: TRBV6-4; D gene: .; clone size: few; J gene: TRBJ2-3; CDR3 protein: CASSDVATDTQYF; CDR3 DNA: TGTGCCAGCAGTGACGTCGCTACAGATACGCAGTATTTT
V gene: TRBV3-1; D gene: TRBD2; clone size: few; J gene: TRBJ2-3; CDR3 protein: CASSQRGGGAYTQYF; CDR3 DNA: TGTGCCAGCAGCCAAAGAGGCGGGGGGGCCTATACGCAGTATTTT
V gene: TRBV20-1; D gene: .; clone size: few; J gene: TRBJ2-6; CDR3 protein: CSASEPIRPGANVLTF; CDR3 DNA: TGCAGTGCTAGCGAACCAATCCGTCCTGGGGCCAACGTCCTGACTTTC
V gene: TRBV5-1; D gene: .; clone size: few; J gene: TRBJ2-1; CDR3 protein: CASNALSSYNEQFF; CDR3 DNA: TGCGCCAGCAACGCGTTGAGCTCCTACAATGAGCAGTTCTTC
V gene: TRBV7-2; D gene: .; clone size: .; J gene: TRBJ2-5; CDR3 protein: CASSRRSQETQYF; CDR3 DNA: TGTGCCAGCAGCCGACGCAGTCAAGAGACCCAGTACTTC
V gene: TRBV7-2; D gene: .; clone size: many; J gene: TRBJ2-7; CDR3 protein: CASSSRFNEQYF; CDR3 DNA: TGTGCCAGCAGCTCCCGGTTTAACGAGCAGTACTTC
V gene: TRBV5-1; D gene: TRBD1; clone size: many; J gene: TRBJ1-2; CDR3 protein: CASSLLGTVGYTF; CDR3 DNA: TGCGCCAGCAGCTTGTTAGGGACAGTTGGCTACACCTTC
V gene: TRBV19; D gene: .; clone size: many; J gene: TRBJ2-1; CDR3 protein: CASSSLPPPGDEQFF; CDR3 DNA: TGTGCCAGTAGTTCTCTACCACCCCCAGGGGATGAGCAGTTCTTC
V gene: TRBV12-3/TRBV12-4; D gene: TRBD1; clone size: .; J gene: TRBJ2-7; CDR3 protein: CASSPGTGKTYEQYF; CDR3 DNA: TGTGCCAGCAGTCCAGGGACAGGGAAGACCTACGAGCAGTACTTC
V gene: TRBV3-1; D gene: .; clone size: .; J gene: TRBJ2-2; CDR3 protein: CASSPAPVTTSTGELFF; CDR3 DNA: TGTGCCAGCAGCCCGGCTCCAGTCACTACATCCACCGGGGAGCTGTTTTTT
V gene: TRBV12-3/TRBV12-4; D gene: .; clone size: many; J gene: TRBJ1-2; CDR3 protein: CASRPGLSGYTF; CDR3 DNA: TGTGCCAGCAGACCGGGACTCTCTGGCTACACCTTC
V gene: TRBV5-5; D gene: .; clone size: many; J gene: TRBJ2-3; CDR3 protein: CASSLAREDTQYF; CDR3 DNA: TGTGCCAGCAGCTTGGCTAGGGAAGATACGCAGTATTTT
V gene: TRBV20-1; D gene: .; clone size: many; J gene: TRBJ1-6; CDR3 protein: CSARRAGTIGALHF; CDR3 DNA: TGCAGTGCTAGGCGTGCAGGGACTATCGGGGCCCTCCACTTT
V gene: TRBV7-2; D gene: .; clone size: few; J gene: TRBJ2-5; CDR3 protein: CASSWGTAPSETQYF; CDR3 DNA: TGTGCCAGCAGCTGGGGGACGGCCCCAAGTGAGACCCAGTACTTC
V gene: TRBV20-1; D gene: .; clone size: .; J gene: TRBJ2-1; CDR3 protein: CSASVPVGEQFF; CDR3 DNA: TGCAGTGCTAGTGTCCCCGTAGGCGAGCAGTTCTTC
V gene: TRBV7-2; D gene: TRBD2; clone size: many; J gene: TRBJ2-2; CDR3 protein: CASSLAPTSGGVNGELFF; CDR3 DNA: TGTGCCAGCAGCTTAGCTCCTACTAGCGGGGGTGTAAACGGGGAGCTGTTTTTT
V gene: TRBV29-1; D gene: .; clone size: .; J gene: TRBJ2-6; CDR3 protein: CSEGESSGANVLTF; CDR3 DNA: TGCAGCGAAGGTGAAAGCTCTGGGGCCAACGTCCTGACTTTC
V gene: TRBV7-9; D gene: TRBD1; clone size: many; J gene: TRBJ2-2; CDR3 protein: CASSYRQGASTGELFF; CDR3 DNA: TGTGCCAGCAGCTATCGACAGGGGGCGAGCACCGGGGAGCTGTTTTTT
V gene: TRBV20-1; D gene: .; clone size: many; J gene: TRBJ2-3; CDR3 protein: CSARLQGTDTQYF; CDR3 DNA: TGCAGTGCTAGGTTACAGGGAACAGATACGCAGTATTTT
V gene: TRBV6-1; D gene: TRBD2; clone size: many; J gene: TRBJ2-1; CDR3 protein: CASRPGWGTSNSNEQFF; CDR3 DNA: TGTGCCAGCAGACCTGGATGGGGGACTAGCAATAGCAATGAGCAGTTCTTC
V gene: TRBV7-2; D gene: TRBD1; clone size: .; J gene: TRBJ2-5; CDR3 protein: CASRQGSVQETQYF; CDR3 DNA: TGTGCCAGCCGACAGGGCTCGGTACAAGAGACCCAGTACTTC
V gene: TRBV6-5; D gene: .; clone size: few; J gene: TRBJ2-1; CDR3 protein: CASSYDSYNEQFF; CDR3 DNA: TGTGCCAGCAGTTACGACTCCTACAATGAGCAGTTCTTC
V gene: TRBV5-1; D gene: .; clone size: many; J gene: TRBJ2-5; CDR3 protein: CASSLRGVKQETQYF; CDR3 DNA: TGCGCCAGCAGCTTGAGGGGAGTTAAACAAGAGACCCAGTACTTC
V gene: TRBV11-1; D gene: TRBD2; clone size: few; J gene: TRBJ2-1; CDR3 protein: CASSLGEGWDNEQFF; CDR3 DNA: TGTGCCAGCAGCTTAGGGGAGGGATGGGACAATGAGCAGTTCTTC
V gene: TRBV14; D gene: .; clone size: few; J gene: TRBJ2-1; CDR3 protein: CASSQRGGNEQFF; CDR3 DNA: TGTGCCAGCAGCCAACGTGGGGGCAATGAGCAGTTCTTC
V gene: TRBV10-3; D gene: TRBD2; clone size: many; J gene: TRBJ2-3; CDR3 protein: CASRWGEGRTDTQYF; CDR3 DNA: TGTGCCTCGAGATGGGGGGAGGGCCGTACAGATACGCAGTATTTT
V gene: TRBV30; D gene: .; clone size: many; J gene: TRBJ2-4; CDR3 protein: CAWSVFAKNIQYF; CDR3 DNA: TGTGCCTGGAGTGTATTTGCCAAAAACATTCAGTACTTC
V gene: TRBV10-3; D gene: TRBD1; clone size: many; J gene: TRBJ2-4; CDR3 protein: CAISDLRTGNIQYF; CDR3 DNA: TGTGCCATCAGTGACCTCAGGACAGGGAACATTCAGTACTTC
V gene: TRBV28; D gene: .; clone size: .; J gene: TRBJ1-5; CDR3 protein: CASSWGPRGNQPQHF; CDR3 DNA: TGTGCCAGCAGTTGGGGACCCCGAGGTAATCAGCCCCAGCATTTT
V gene: TRBV5-1; D gene: TRBD1; clone size: few; J gene: TRBJ2-5; CDR3 protein: CASSYQTGGGETQYF; CDR3 DNA: TGCGCCAGCAGCTATCAGACAGGGGGCGGAGAGACCCAGTACTTC